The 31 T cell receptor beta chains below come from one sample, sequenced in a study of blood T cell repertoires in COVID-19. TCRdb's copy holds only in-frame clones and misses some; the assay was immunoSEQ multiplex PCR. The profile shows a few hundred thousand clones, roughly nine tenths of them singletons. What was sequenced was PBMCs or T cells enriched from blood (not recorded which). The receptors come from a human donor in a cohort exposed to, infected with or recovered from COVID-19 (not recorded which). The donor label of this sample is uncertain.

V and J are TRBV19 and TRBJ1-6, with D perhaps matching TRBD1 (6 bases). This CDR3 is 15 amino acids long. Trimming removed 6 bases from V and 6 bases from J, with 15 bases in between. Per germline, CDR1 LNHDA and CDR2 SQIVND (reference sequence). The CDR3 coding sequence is TGTGCCAGTAGCCCACAGGGTTCTCCTAATTCACCCCTCCACTTT. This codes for CASSPQGSPNSPLHF.

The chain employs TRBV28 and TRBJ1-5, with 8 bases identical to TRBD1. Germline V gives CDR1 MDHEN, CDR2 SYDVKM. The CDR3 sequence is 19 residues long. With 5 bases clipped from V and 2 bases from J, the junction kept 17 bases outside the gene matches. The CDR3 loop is CASSPPLRGPAWGNQPQHF. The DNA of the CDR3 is TGTGCCAGCAGTCCCCCCCTCAGGGGGCCCGCATGGGGCAATCAGCCCCAGCATTTT. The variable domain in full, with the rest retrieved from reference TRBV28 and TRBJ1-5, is DVKVTQSSRYLVKRTGEKVFLECVQDMDHENMFWYRQDPGLGLRLIYFSYDVKMKEKGDIPEGYSVSREKKERFSLILESASTNQTSMYLCASSPPLRGPAWGNQPQHFGDGTRLSIL.

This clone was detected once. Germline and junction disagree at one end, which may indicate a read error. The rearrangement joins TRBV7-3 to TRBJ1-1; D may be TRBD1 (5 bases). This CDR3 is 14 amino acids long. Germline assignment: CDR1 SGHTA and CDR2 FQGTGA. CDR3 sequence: CASSFFPGNAEAFF. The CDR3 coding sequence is TGTGCCAGCAGCTTCTTTCCAGGGAACGCTGAAGCTTTCTTT.

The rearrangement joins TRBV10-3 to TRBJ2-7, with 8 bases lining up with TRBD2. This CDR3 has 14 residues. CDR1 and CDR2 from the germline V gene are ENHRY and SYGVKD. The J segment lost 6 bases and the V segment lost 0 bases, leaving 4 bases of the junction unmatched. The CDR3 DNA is TGTGCCATCAGTGAGTCGGAGCTAGCGGGCGAGCAGTACTTC. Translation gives CAISESELAGEQYF.

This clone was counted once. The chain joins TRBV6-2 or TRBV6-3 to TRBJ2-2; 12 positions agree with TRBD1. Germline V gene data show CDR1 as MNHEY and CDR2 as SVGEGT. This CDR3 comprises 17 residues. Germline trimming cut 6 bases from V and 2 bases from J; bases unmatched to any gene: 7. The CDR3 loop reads CASSPGTGGFNTGELFF. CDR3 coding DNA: TGTGCCAGCAGCCCCGGGACAGGGGGCTTTAACACCGGGGAGCTGTTTTTT.

CDR3 nucleotide sequence: TGTGCCAGCAGCCTCCGCTACGAGCAGTACTTC. It encodes CASSLRYEQYF. The chain couples TRBV7-9 to TRBJ2-7; D uncertain. From germline, CDR1 is SEHNR and CDR2 FQNEAQ (reference sequence). Trimming stripped 5 bases from V and 3 bases from J, with 5 bases between. This CDR3 region has 11 residues.

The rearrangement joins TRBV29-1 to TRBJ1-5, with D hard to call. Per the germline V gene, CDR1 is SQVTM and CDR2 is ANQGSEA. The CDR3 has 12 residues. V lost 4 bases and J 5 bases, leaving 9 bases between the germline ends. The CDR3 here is CSVADLYQPQHF. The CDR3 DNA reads TGCAGCGTTGCAGACCTTTATCAGCCCCAGCATTTT.

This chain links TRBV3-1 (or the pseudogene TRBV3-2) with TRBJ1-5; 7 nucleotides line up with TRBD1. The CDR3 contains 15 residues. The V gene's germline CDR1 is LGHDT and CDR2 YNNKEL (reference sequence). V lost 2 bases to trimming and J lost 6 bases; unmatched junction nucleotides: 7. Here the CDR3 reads CASSQTTGSRQPQHF. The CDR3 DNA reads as TGTGCCAGCAGCCAAACGACAGGGTCCCGTCAGCCCCAGCATTTT.

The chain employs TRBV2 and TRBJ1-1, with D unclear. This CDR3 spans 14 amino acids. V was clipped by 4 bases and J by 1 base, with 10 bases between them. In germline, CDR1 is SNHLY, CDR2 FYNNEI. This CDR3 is CASSGGYRNTEAFF. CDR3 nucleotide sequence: TGTGCCAGCAGTGGAGGGTATAGGAACACTGAAGCTTTCTTT.

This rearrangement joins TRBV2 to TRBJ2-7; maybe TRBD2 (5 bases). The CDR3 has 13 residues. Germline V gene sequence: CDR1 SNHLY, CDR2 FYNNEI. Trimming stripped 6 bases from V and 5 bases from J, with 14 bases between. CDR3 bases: TGTGCCAGCAGCCGCGGACTCCTCGACGAGCAGTACTTC. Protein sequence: CASSRGLLDEQYF.

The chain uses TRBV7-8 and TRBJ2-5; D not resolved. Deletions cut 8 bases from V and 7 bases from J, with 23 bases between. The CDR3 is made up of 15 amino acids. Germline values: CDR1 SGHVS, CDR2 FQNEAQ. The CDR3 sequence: CASVPGTRVLGTQYF. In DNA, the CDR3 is TGTGCCAGCGTCCCGGGTACCCGGGTGCTCGGGACCCAGTACTTC. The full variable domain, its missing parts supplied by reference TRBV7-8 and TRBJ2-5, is GAGVSQSPRYKVAKRGQDVALRCDPISGHVSLFWYQQALGQGPEFLTYFQNEAQLDKSGLPSDRFFAERPEGSVSTLKIQRTQQEDSAVYLCASVPGTRVLGTQYFGPGTRLLVL.

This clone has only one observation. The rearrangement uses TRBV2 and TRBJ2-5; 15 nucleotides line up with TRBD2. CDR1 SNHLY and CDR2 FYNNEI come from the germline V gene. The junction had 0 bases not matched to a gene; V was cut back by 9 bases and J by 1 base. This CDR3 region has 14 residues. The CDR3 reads CARGLAGGQETQYF. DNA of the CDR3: TGTGCCAGGGGACTAGCGGGGGGCCAAGAGACCCAGTACTTC. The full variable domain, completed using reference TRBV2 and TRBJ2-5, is EPEVTQTPSHQVTQMGQEVILRCVPISNHLYFYWYRQILGQKVEFLVSFYNNEISEKSEIFDDQFSVERPDGSNFTLKIRSTKLEDSAMYFCARGLAGGQETQYFGPGTRLLVL.

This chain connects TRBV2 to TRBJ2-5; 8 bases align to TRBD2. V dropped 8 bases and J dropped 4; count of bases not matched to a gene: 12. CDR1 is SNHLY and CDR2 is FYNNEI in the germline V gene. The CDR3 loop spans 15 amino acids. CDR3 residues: CASRVAGHEGETQYF. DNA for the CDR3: TGTGCCAGCCGAGTAGCGGGGCACGAGGGAGAGACCCAGTACTTC. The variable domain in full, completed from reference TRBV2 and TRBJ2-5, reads EPEVTQTPSHQVTQMGQEVILRCVPISNHLYFYWYRQILGQKVEFLVSFYNNEISEKSEIFDDQFSVERPDGSNFTLKIRSTKLEDSAMYFCASRVAGHEGETQYFGPGTRLLVL.

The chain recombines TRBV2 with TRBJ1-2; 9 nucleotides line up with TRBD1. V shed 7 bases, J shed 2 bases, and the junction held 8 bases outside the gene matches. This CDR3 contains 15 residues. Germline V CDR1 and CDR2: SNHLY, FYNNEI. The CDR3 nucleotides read TGTGCCAGCATTCTAGACAGGGGGTCCAACTATGGCTACACCTTC. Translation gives CASILDRGSNYGYTF.

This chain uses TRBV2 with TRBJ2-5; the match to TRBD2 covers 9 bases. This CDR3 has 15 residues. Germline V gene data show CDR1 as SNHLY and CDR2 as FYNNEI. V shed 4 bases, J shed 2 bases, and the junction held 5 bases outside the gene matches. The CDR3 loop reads CASSGWTSDQETQYF. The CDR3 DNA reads TGTGCCAGCAGTGGGTGGACTAGCGATCAAGAGACCCAGTACTTC.

CDR3 residues: CASSEIGDGYTF. The CDR3 DNA reads as TGTGCCAGCAGTGAAATTGGAGATGGCTACACCTTC. J is TRBJ1-2 and V is TRBV25-1; D unclear. This CDR3 has 12 amino acids. CDR1 is MGHDK and CDR2 is SYGVNS in the germline V gene. V lost 2 bases and J lost 6, with 7 bases in between.

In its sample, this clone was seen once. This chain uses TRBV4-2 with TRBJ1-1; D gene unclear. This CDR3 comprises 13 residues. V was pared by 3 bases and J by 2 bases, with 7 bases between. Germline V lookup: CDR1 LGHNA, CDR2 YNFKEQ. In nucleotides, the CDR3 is TGTGCCAGCAGCCACGTTGTTAACACTGAAGCTTTCTTT. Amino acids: CASSHVVNTEAFF.

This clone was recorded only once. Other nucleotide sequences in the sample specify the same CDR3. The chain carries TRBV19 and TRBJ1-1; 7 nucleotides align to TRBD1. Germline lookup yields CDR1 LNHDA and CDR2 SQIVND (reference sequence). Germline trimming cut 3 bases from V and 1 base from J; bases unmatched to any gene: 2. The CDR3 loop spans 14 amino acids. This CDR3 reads CASSIGTANTEAFF. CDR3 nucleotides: TGTGCCAGTAGTATTGGGACAGCGAACACTGAAGCTTTCTTT.

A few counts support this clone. The DNA for the CDR3 is TGTGCCAGCAGCTTACTGCGGGGGACAGGGGACACTGAAGCTTTCTTT. Protein product: CASSLLRGTGDTEAFF. This chain joins TRBV11-2 and TRBJ1-1; 10 bases are a match to TRBD1. Germline-derived CDR1 and CDR2 are SGHAT and FQNNGV. J lost 3 bases, V lost 2 bases, and 6 bases had no gene match. The CDR3 spans 16 residues.

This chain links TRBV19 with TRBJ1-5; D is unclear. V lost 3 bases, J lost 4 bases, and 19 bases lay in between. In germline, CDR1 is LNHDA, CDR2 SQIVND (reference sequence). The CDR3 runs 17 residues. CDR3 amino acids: CASSMSSGGLRNQPQHF. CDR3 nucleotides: TGTGCCAGTAGTATGTCGAGCGGTGGACTTCGGAATCAGCCCCAGCATTTT.

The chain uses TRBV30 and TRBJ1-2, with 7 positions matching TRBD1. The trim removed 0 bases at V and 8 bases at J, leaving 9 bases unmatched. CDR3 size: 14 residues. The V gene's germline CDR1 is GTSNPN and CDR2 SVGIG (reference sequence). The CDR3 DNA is TGTGCCTGGAGTGTACAGGGGACAACGGGAGGCTACACCTTC. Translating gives CAWSVQGTTGGYTF.

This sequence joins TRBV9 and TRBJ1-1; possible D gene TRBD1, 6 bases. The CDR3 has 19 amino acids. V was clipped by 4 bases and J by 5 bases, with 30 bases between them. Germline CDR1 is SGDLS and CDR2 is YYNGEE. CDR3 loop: CASSLSGDQSGGAVTEAFF. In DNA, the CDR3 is TGTGCCAGCAGCCTCTCAGGGGACCAGTCGGGGGGCGCGGTGACTGAAGCTTTCTTT. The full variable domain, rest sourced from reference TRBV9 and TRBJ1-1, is DSGVTQTPKHLITATGQRVTLRCSPRSGDLSVYWYQQSLDQGLQFLIQYYNGEERAKGNILERFSAQQFPDLHSELNLSSLELGDSALYFCASSLSGDQSGGAVTEAFFGQGTRLTVV.

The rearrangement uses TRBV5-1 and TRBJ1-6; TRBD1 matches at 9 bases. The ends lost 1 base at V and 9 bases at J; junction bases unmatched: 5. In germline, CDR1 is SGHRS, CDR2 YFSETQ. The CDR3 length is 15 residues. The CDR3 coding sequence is TGCGCCAGCAGCTTGTCCGGGACAGGGAGTTCACCCCTCCACTTT. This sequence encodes CASSLSGTGSSPLHF.

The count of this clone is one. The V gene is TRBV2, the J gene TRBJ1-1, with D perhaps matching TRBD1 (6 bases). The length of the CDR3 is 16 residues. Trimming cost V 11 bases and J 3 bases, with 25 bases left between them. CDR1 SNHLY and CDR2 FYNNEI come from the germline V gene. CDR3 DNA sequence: TGTGCCGGCCCCAGGGGCGCGGGTATTTTGGACACTGAAGCTTTCTTT. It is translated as CAGPRGAGILDTEAFF. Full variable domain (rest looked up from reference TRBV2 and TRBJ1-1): EPEVTQTPSHQVTQMGQEVILRCVPISNHLYFYWYRQILGQKVEFLVSFYNNEISEKSEIFDDQFSVERPDGSNFTLKIRSTKLEDSAMYFCAGPRGAGILDTEAFFGQGTRLTVV.

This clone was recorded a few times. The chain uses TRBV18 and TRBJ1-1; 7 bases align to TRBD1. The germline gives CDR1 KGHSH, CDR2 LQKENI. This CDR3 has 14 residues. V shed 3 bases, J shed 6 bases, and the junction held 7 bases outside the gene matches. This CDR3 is CASSPDRVVAEAFF. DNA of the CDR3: TGTGCCAGCTCACCCGACAGGGTAGTCGCTGAAGCTTTCTTT.

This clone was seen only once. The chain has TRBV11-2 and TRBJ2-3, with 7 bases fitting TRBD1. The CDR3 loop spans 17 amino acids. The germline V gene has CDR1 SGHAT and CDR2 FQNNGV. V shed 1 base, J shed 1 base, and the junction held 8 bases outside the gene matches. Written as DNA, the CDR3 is TGTGCCAGCAGCTTAGTCAGACAGGGAAGGGGCACAGATACGCAGTATTTT. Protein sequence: CASSLVRQGRGTDTQYF.

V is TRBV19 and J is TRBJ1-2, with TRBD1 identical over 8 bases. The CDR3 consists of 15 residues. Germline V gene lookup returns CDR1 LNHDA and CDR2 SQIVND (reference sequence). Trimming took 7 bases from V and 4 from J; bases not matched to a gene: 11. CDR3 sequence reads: CASNRPFDRGYGYTF. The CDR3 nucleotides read TGTGCCAGTAACCGCCCTTTCGACAGGGGCTATGGCTACACCTTC.

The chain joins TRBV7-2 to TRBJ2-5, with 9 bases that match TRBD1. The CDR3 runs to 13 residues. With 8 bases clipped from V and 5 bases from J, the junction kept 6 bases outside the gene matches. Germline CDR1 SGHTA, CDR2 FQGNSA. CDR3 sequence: CASGTGRYETQYF. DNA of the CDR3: TGTGCCAGCGGGACAGGGAGGTACGAGACCCAGTACTTC.

CDR3 in amino acids: CAWSPAPLAGGPKEQFF. CDR3 nucleotides: TGTGCCTGGAGTCCCGCTCCCCTAGCGGGGGGGCCTAAGGAGCAGTTCTTC. The chain combines TRBV30 with TRBJ2-1; 12 nucleotides match TRBD2. The CDR3 extends over 17 amino acids. The trim removed 2 bases at V and 10 bases at J, leaving 15 bases unmatched. Germline V gives CDR1 GTSNPN, CDR2 SVGIG (reference sequence).

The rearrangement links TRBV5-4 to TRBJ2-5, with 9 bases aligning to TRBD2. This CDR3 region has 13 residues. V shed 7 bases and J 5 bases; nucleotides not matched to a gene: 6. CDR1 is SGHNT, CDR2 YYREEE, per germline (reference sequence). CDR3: CASSFLAGETQYF. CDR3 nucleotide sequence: TGTGCCAGCTCGTTCCTAGCGGGGGAGACCCAGTACTTC.

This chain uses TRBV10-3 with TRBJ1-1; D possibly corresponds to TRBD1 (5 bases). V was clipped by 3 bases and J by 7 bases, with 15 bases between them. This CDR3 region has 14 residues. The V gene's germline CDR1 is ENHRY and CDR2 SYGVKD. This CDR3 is CAISERGGESEAFF. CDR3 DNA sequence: TGTGCCATCAGTGAAAGAGGAGGGGAGAGTGAAGCTTTCTTT.